The subject of this entry is one T cell receptor beta chain. In the original analysis: Scientists estimated how many nucleated cells there were by amplifying reference gene primers. Here immunoSEQ multiplex PCR was the method, and the copy in TCRdb shows in-frame clones only, minus some. Clone size and V and J calls were adopted from that table, with D and trimming inferred from the DNA. The repertoire holds around 260,000 clones, with around 86% as singletons. The record originates from a study of blood T cell repertoires in COVID-19. The overall study: Samples came from the United States, Italy and Spain, spanning acute and convalescent COVID-19.

The CDR3 is 12 residues long. Trimming pared 0 bases from V and 6 bases from J, leaving 7 bases between. CDR1 SGHDT and CDR2 YYEEEE come from the germline V gene. This chain connects TRBV5-6 to TRBJ2-7; D unresolved. The clonotype was recovered from a man between 18 and 35 years old with active or convalescent COVID-19. The sample consisted of peripheral blood. The CDR3 loop reads CASSLVGREQYF. The CDR3 DNA reads as TGTGCCAGCAGCTTGGTGGGCCGCGAGCAGTACTTC.